Following are 22 T cell receptor beta chains from one sample sequenced in a study of T cell repertoires in cytomegalovirus infection. TCRdb reprocessed the reads via MiXCR and lists one record per CDR3 protein. The top ten clones hold around 9.1% of a sample with 100,000 to 150,000 distinct CDR3 sequences, approximately 8.8% of them seen once. Material for sequencing was PBMCs. Receptors were obtained from a human donor in good health (CMV status not recorded). Some clones in this sample may be carry-over from other donors' samples.

Ten or more counts support this clonotype. The gene calls are TRBV5-1 and TRBJ2-5; D tentatively fits TRBD1 or TRBD2 (6 bases each). The ends were cut back, 0 bases at V and 1 base at J, with 19 bases in the middle. CDR3 length: 18 amino acids. Germline V gene data show CDR1 as SGHRS and CDR2 as YFSETQ. This CDR3 reads CASSLGGLQGGSQETQYF. The CDR3 coding sequence is TGCGCCAGCAGCTTGGGGGGTCTACAGGGAGGCTCCCAAGAGACCCAGTACTTC.

This clonotype appeared many times. The J gene is TRBJ2-2, the V gene TRBV7-2; 7 bases are shared with TRBD2. From germline, CDR1 is SGHTA and CDR2 FQGNSA. The CDR3 has 15 amino acids. V shed 5 bases and J 4 bases; nucleotides not matched to a gene: 7. The CDR3 is CASSLWEGVTGELFF. The CDR3 nucleotides are TGTGCCAGCAGCCTTTGGGAGGGTGTCACCGGGGAGCTGTTTTTT.

This clonotype was counted at least ten times. The chain employs TRBV2 and TRBJ2-3, with a weak D call TRBD1 (6 bases). CDR1 SNHLY and CDR2 FYNNEI come from the germline V gene. The CDR3 extends over 11 amino acids. Between the trimmed V and J ends, which lost 8 bases and 6 bases, there was a span of 9 bases. DNA of the CDR3: TGTGCCAGCCTACAGGGCGATACGCAGTATTTT. The encoded protein is CASLQGDTQYF.

About this clonotype: The junction does not match germline at one end; this may be a read error. V usage is TRBV5-1 and J usage is TRBJ2-3; D possibly matches TRBD1 or TRBD2 (7 bases each). This CDR3 contains 15 residues. Per the germline V gene, CDR1 is SGHRS and CDR2 is YFSETQ. CDR3 DNA sequence: TGCGCCACCAGCGGGGAGACAGGGACCACAGATACGCAGTATTTT. Its translation is CATSGETGTTDTQYF.

The table lists this clonotype with many counts. This chain joins TRBV2 and TRBJ2-7, with D perhaps assigned TRBD1 or TRBD2 (5 bases each). The germline V gene has CDR1 SNHLY and CDR2 FYNNEI. This CDR3 comprises 14 residues. V gave up 6 bases and J gave up 2 bases, with 14 bases separating them. The CDR3 region is CASRSPGRAYEQYF. The CDR3 region has the DNA TGTGCCAGCAGGTCCCCGGGACGAGCCTACGAGCAGTACTTC.

Ten or more counts support this clonotype. The chain links TRBV7-2 to TRBJ1-5; D may be TRBD1 (5 bases). Per the germline V gene, CDR1 is SGHTA and CDR2 is FQGNSA. CDR3 length: 17 residues. V was pared by 4 bases and J by 0 bases, with 16 bases between. The CDR3 region is CASSSGPGRGSNQPQHF. In DNA form, the CDR3 reads TGTGCCAGCAGCTCCGGACCGGGACGCGGTAGCAATCAGCCCCAGCATTTT.

This clonotype was detected many times. The chain joins TRBV7-2 to TRBJ1-5; D unresolved. Germline V gives CDR1 SGHTA, CDR2 FQGNSA. The germline V and J ends were trimmed by 5 bases and 3 bases, with 8 bases remaining between them. The CDR3 runs to 13 residues. The chain's CDR3 is CASSPRANQPQHF. CDR3 coding DNA: TGTGCCAGCAGCCCCCGTGCCAATCAGCCCCAGCATTTT.

This clonotype turned up a few times. The gene calls are TRBV5-1 and TRBJ1-2; 8 bases line up with TRBD1. Germline V lookup: CDR1 SGHRS, CDR2 YFSETQ. After removal of 4 bases from V and 6 bases from J, the junction contained 5 bases not matched to a gene. CDR3 length: 13 amino acids. The CDR3: CASSPDRVNGYTF. The CDR3 nucleotides read TGCGCCAGCAGCCCGGACAGGGTGAATGGCTACACCTTC.

This clonotype was picked up many times. The chain is built from TRBV7-2 and TRBJ2-5, with 12 positions matching TRBD2. Germline V gene lookup returns CDR1 SGHTA and CDR2 FQGNSA. CDR3 size: 17 residues. V lost 5 bases, J lost 4 bases, and 11 bases stayed unmatched. The CDR3 region has the DNA TGTGCCAGCAGCCAAAAACTTCTAGCGGGGGGGCGAGAGACCCAGTACTTC. Protein: CASSQKLLAGGRETQYF.

This clonotype was found many times. J is TRBJ2-1 and V is TRBV7-2; 10 nucleotides line up with TRBD1. The ends lost 5 bases at V and 8 bases at J; junction bases unmatched: 9. CDR1 and CDR2 (germline): SGHTA, FQGNSA. This CDR3 is built from 15 residues. CDR3 nucleotides: TGTGCCAGCAGCCTCGGGACAGGGGAATTCTATGAGCAGTTCTTC. Amino acids: CASSLGTGEFYEQFF.

The sample holds many counts of this clonotype. The chain carries TRBV20-1 and TRBJ1-6, with 7 bases lining up with TRBD1. This CDR3 comprises 13 residues. Germline V gene data show CDR1 as DFQATT and CDR2 as SNEGSKA (reference sequence). J gave up 6 bases and V 6 bases, and 5 bases lay outside the gene matches. CDR3 bases: TGCAGTGCGGTGACAGGGAGTAATTCACCCCTCCACTTT. This translates into CSAVTGSNSPLHF.

At least ten counts were recorded for this clonotype. The chain is built from TRBV7-8 and TRBJ2-2; D is possibly TRBD1 or TRBD2 (6 bases each). The CDR3 runs 16 residues. Germline V gene lookup returns CDR1 SGHVS and CDR2 FQNEAQ. V was clipped by 7 bases and J by 6 bases, with 21 bases between them. CDR3 amino acids: CASKPSDRRGSGELFF. As DNA, the CDR3 is TGTGCCAGCAAGCCAAGCGACAGGAGGGGTTCCGGGGAGCTGTTTTTT.

The chain joins TRBV28 to TRBJ1-1, with TRBD1 identical over 10 bases. The length of the CDR3 is 16 residues. The germline V gene encodes CDR1 MDHEN and CDR2 SYDVKM. V gave up 10 bases and J gave up 5 bases; unmatched junction bases: 16. CDR3: CATAAPTGGIGTEAFF. The CDR3 bases are TGTGCCACAGCAGCCCCGACAGGGGGCATCGGAACTGAAGCTTTCTTT.

The V call is TRBV6-6, the J call TRBJ2-1; D call uncertain. The CDR3 loop spans 12 amino acids. In germline, CDR1 is MNHNY, CDR2 SVGAGI (reference sequence). The V end lost 6 bases, the J end lost 4 bases, and 7 bases lay between the germline ends. CDR3 protein: CASRVGYNEQFF. The CDR3 DNA is TGTGCCAGCAGAGTGGGGTACAATGAGCAGTTCTTC.

There are many counts of this clonotype. The rearrangement links TRBV19 to TRBJ1-4, with D tentatively TRBD1 (6 bases). Germline CDR1 reads LNHDA; CDR2 reads SQIVND (reference sequence). V gave up 8 bases and J gave up 8 bases, with 15 bases separating them. The CDR3 totals 13 residues. The CDR3 loop is CASREQRGEKLFF. CDR3 coding DNA: TGTGCCAGTCGCGAACAAAGGGGGGAAAAACTGTTTTTT.

The chain recombines TRBV29-1 with TRBJ1-2, with 8 bases aligning to TRBD1. The CDR3 is 13 amino acids. V trimming: 6 bases; J trimming: 2 bases; junction bases outside the gene matches: 5. CDR1 is SQVTM, CDR2 ANQGSEA, per germline. CDR3: CSVDDRGNYGYTF. The CDR3 coding sequence is TGCAGCGTCGATGACAGGGGCAACTATGGCTACACCTTC.

This clonotype was counted ten times or more. The chain combines TRBV28 with TRBJ2-7, with a possible D match to TRBD1 (5 bases). Trimming removed 8 bases at V and 6 bases at J, with 20 bases between. CDR1 is MDHEN, CDR2 SYDVKM, per germline. This CDR3 has 14 amino acids. This chain's CDR3 is CASQQTGTPGEQYF. Written as DNA, the CDR3 is TGTGCCAGCCAACAAACAGGTACCCCCGGCGAGCAGTACTTC.

This chain joins TRBV20-1 and TRBJ2-3; 8 bases line up with TRBD2. CDR3 length: 16 residues. From germline, CDR1 is DFQATT and CDR2 SNEGSKA (reference sequence). J was trimmed by 2 bases and V by 0 bases; bases with no gene match: 7. The CDR3 DNA follows: TGCAGTGCTAGAGATACGGCTAGCGGGCTCACAGATACGCAGTATTTT. This translates into CSARDTASGLTDTQYF.

V and J are TRBV20-1 and TRBJ1-1; D gene ambiguous. The CDR3 length is 15 residues. Germline loops: CDR1 DFQATT, CDR2 SNEGSKA (reference sequence). Trimming took 0 bases from V and 1 from J, leaving 12 bases between them. CDR3 sequence reads: CSARDERTKNTEAFF. The CDR3 DNA reads TGCAGTGCTAGAGATGAGCGGACCAAGAACACTGAAGCTTTCTTT.

A remark on this clonotype: A much larger clone differs from this one at a single base, so this may be a read error. This chain uses TRBV3-1 with TRBJ2-5; D is possibly TRBD1 (7 bases). CDR1 and CDR2 from the germline V gene are LGHDT and YNNKEL (reference sequence). V gave up 7 bases and J gave up 3 bases, with 15 bases separating them. The CDR3 consists of 14 residues. The CDR3 spells CASNYRGTEETQYF. The DNA of the CDR3 is TGTGCCAGCAACTACCGGGGGACAGAAGAGACCCAGTACTTC.

This clonotype was recorded a few times. The chain employs TRBV20-1 and TRBJ2-1; weak D call: TRBD1 (6 bases). The V gene lost 3 bases and the J gene lost 0 bases, with 9 bases spanning the gap. Germline V lookup: CDR1 DFQATT, CDR2 SNEGSKA (reference sequence). The CDR3 is 14 residues long. CDR3: CSASRDTSYNEQFF. The CDR3 region has the DNA TGCAGTGCTAGCCGGGACACCTCCTACAATGAGCAGTTCTTC.

The V gene is TRBV2, the J gene TRBJ2-3, with D possibly called TRBD1 or TRBD2 (5 bases each). The V gene's germline CDR1 is SNHLY and CDR2 FYNNEI. Trimming removed 8 bases at V and 0 bases at J, with 12 bases between. The CDR3 totals 14 residues. The CDR3: CASCGGTSTDTQYF. The CDR3 DNA follows: TGTGCCAGCTGTGGGGGAACTAGCACAGATACGCAGTATTTT.